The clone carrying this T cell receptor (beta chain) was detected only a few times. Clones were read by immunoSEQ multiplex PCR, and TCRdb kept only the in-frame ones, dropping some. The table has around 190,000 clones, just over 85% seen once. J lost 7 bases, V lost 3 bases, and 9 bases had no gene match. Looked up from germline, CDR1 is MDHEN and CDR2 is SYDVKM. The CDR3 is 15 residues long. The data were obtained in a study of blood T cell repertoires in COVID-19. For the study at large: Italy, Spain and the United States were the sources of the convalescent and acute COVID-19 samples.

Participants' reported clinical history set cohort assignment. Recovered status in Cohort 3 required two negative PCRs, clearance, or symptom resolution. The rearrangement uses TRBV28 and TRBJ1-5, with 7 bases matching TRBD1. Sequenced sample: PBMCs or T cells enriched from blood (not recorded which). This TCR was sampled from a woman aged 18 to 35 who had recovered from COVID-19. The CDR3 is CASSFGDSRGQPQHF. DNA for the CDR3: TGTGCCAGCAGTTTTGGGGACAGCAGAGGCCAGCCCCAGCATTTT.